The subject of this entry is one T cell receptor beta chain. This sample is part of a study of T cells expressing NK-cell markers. Overall study context: Eight donors were sequenced, seven testing HCMV-seropositive and one testing seronegative.

With the 5' RACE reads reprocessed, TCRdb shows one record per CDR3 protein and no DNA. The table lists 300,000 to 500,000 distinct CDR3 sequences. This CDR3 has 16 amino acids. Germline V gene lookup returns CDR1 MGHRA and CDR2 YSYEKL. Sequenced sample: blood T cells: a sorted CD56 or NKG2C T cell subset, CD4+ or CD8+ T cells, or bulk PBMC T cells (not recorded which). This sequence joins TRBV4-1 and TRBJ2-1; TCRdb's assignment of TRBD2 cannot be checked, as there is no DNA. The sequence was collected from a woman between 45 and 60 years old in good health. The CDR3 region is CASSVVDGRPNNEQFF.